These 18 T cell receptor beta chains share one sample of origin, sequenced in a study of blood T cell repertoires in COVID-19 (TCRdb year 2020). The library relied on the immunoSEQ multiplex PCR assay. TCRdb mirrors the immuneACCESS table, restricted to in-frame sequences. Some clones are absent from its copies; in checked studies, under half trace to an unresolved V gene, and the reason for the others is unknown. Here the sample has about 190,000 clones; around 83% occur a single time. Under 3.5% of the sample comes from the top ten. Source material: peripheral blood. The origin of the receptors is a young woman with active or convalescent COVID-19.

This clone has only a few counts. The V call is TRBV6-1, the J call TRBJ2-7, with D possibly matching TRBD2 (6 bases). CDR3 length: 15 residues. Germline-derived CDR1 and CDR2 are MNHNS and SASEGT. V was trimmed by 2 bases and J by 1 base, leaving 12 bases between them. Here the CDR3 DNA reads TGTGCCAGCAGTGAACGGGACTCACCTTCCTACGAGCAGTACTTC. As protein: CASSERDSPSYEQYF.

This chain joins TRBV2 and TRBJ2-7; TRBD2 matches 11 bases. CDR1 is SNHLY, CDR2 FYNNEI, per germline. Trimming at V came to 10 bases and at J to 4 bases, leaving 9 bases not matched to a gene. CDR3 size: 14 residues. CDR3 protein: CATILAGVSYEQYF. CDR3 sequence (DNA): TGTGCCACAATACTAGCGGGAGTCTCTTACGAGCAGTACTTC.

The rearrangement uses TRBV28 and TRBJ1-2, with TRBD1 as a possible D gene (5 bases). The germline gives CDR1 MDHEN, CDR2 SYDVKM. CDR3 length: 15 residues. V lost 2 bases and J 4 bases, leaving 14 bases between the germline ends. The CDR3 DNA reads TGTGCCAGCAGTTTACCACAAGACAGTCTCTATGGCTACACCTTC. Residues: CASSLPQDSLYGYTF.

V gene TRBV5-1 combines with J gene TRBJ2-5; 10 bases are a match to TRBD1. Looked up from germline, CDR1 is SGHRS and CDR2 is YFSETQ. This CDR3 region has 14 residues. The ends lost 4 bases at V and 5 bases at J; junction bases unmatched: 5. DNA of the CDR3: TGCGCCAGCAGCCCCGGGACAGGGGACGAGACCCAGTACTTC. This translates into CASSPGTGDETQYF. The variable domain in full, with the rest retrieved from reference TRBV5-1 and TRBJ2-5, is KAGVTQTPRYLIKTRGQQVTLSCSPISGHRSVSWYQQTPGQGLQFLFEYFSETQRNKGNFPGRFSGRQFSNSRSEMNVSTLELGDSALYLCASSPGTGDETQYFGPGTRLLVL.

The genes are TRBV19 and TRBJ1-2; D uncertain. Germline CDR1 is LNHDA and CDR2 is SQIVND (reference sequence). This CDR3 is built from 13 residues. Trimming cost V 3 bases and J 5 bases, with 10 bases left between them. CDR3: CASSIASGYGYTF. The CDR3 nucleotides read TGTGCCAGTAGTATTGCGTCGGGGTATGGCTACACCTTC. Variable domain in full (rest from reference TRBV19 and TRBJ1-2): DGGITQSPKYLFRKEGQNVTLSCEQNLNHDAMYWYRQDPGQGLRLIYYSQIVNDFQKGDIAEGYSVSREKKESFPLTVTSAQKNPTAFYLCASSIASGYGYTFGSGTRLTVV.

V gene TRBV18 combines with J gene TRBJ1-2; possibly TRBD1 for D (6 bases). V was cut by 3 bases and J by 2 bases, with 16 bases left in between. This CDR3 region has 16 residues. The V gene's germline CDR1 is KGHSH and CDR2 LQKENI. As DNA, the CDR3 is TGTGCCAGCTCACCCCGGGCGGGGGCTGAAAACTATGGCTACACCTTC. Translation: CASSPRAGAENYGYTF. Full variable domain (outside the CDR3, taken from reference TRBV18 and TRBJ1-2): NAGVMQNPRHLVRRRGQEARLRCSPMKGHSHVYWYRQLPEEGLKFMVYLQKENIIDESGMPKERFSAEFPKEGPSILRIQQVVRGDSAAYFCASSPRAGAENYGYTFGSGTRLTVV.

The V and J genes are TRBV6-2 or TRBV6-3 and TRBJ2-5; D gene ambiguous. The DNA end is more similar to TRBJ2-7, so the J call may be wrong. Germline V gives CDR1 MNHEY, CDR2 SVGEGT. This CDR3 has 11 amino acids. In DNA, the CDR3 is TGTGCCAGCAGCCCCCCCTACGAGCAGTACTTC. Translated, it gives CASSPPYEQYF.

This clone was found once. This chain connects TRBV5-1 to TRBJ2-3, with 8 bases matching TRBD2. The CDR3 is 15 amino acids. Germline V CDR1 and CDR2: SGHRS, YFSETQ. J gave up 4 bases and V 4 bases, and 8 bases lay outside the gene matches. The CDR3 here is CASSRTGREADTQYF. CDR3 DNA sequence: TGCGCCAGCAGCCGTACGGGGCGGGAGGCAGATACGCAGTATTTT.

The chain combines TRBV4-1 with TRBJ1-4, with D unresolved. The CDR3 totals 15 residues. V was cut by 3 bases and J by 0 bases, with 8 bases left in between. The germline V gene encodes CDR1 MGHRA and CDR2 YSYEKL. The CDR3 DNA follows: TGCGCCAGCAGCCACACAGCTGCAACTAATGAAAAACTGTTTTTT. As protein: CASSHTAATNEKLFF.

Only a few counts were recorded for this clone. The chain couples TRBV7-9 to TRBJ2-3; 13 nucleotides line up with TRBD2. The V segment lost 5 bases and the J segment 7 bases; nucleotides outside the gene matches: 6. CDR1 is SEHNR and CDR2 is FQNEAQ in the germline V gene (reference sequence). The CDR3 is 15 amino acids. CDR3 coding DNA: TGTGCCAGCAGCCTGGGGACTAGCGGGAAAAATACGCAGTATTTT. Its translation is CASSLGTSGKNTQYF.

The chain carries TRBV7-9 and TRBJ2-2, with 10 bases matching TRBD2. The germline V gene has CDR1 SEHNR and CDR2 FQNEAQ (reference sequence). Losses at the gene ends were 4 bases for V and 7 bases for J; bases not matched to a gene: 6. The CDR3 is 15 residues long. The CDR3 DNA follows: TGTGCCAGCAGCTCCAGCGGGGGGGCGGTCGGGGAGCTGTTTTTT. Its translation: CASSSSGGAVGELFF. Full variable domain (rest looked up from reference TRBV7-9 and TRBJ2-2): DTGVSQNPRHKITKRGQNVTFRCDPISEHNRLYWYRQTLGQGPEFLTYFQNEAQLEKSRLLSDRFSAERPKGSFSTLEIQRTEQGDSAMYLCASSSSGGAVGELFFGEGSRLTVL.

The chain employs TRBV6-6 and TRBJ2-1; TRBD2 is a possible D gene (6 bases). Between the trimmed V and J ends, which lost 7 bases and 9 bases, there was a span of 16 bases. CDR3 length: 13 residues. Germline CDR1 is MNHNY and CDR2 is SVGAGI (reference sequence). CDR3 protein: CASIPGPGVEQFF. CDR3 bases: TGTGCCAGCATTCCGGGGCCGGGGGTTGAGCAGTTCTTC.

This clone occurred a few times. The genes are TRBV18 and TRBJ2-6, with TRBD2 as a possible D gene (5 bases). Germline CDR1 and CDR2: KGHSH and LQKENI. V shed 6 bases and J shed 0 bases, with 9 bases lying between them. The CDR3 covers 15 residues. In DNA form, the CDR3 reads TGTGCCAGCTCGACGAGGGACTCTGGGGCCAACGTCCTGACTTTC. Protein sequence: CASSTRDSGANVLTF.

The chain uses TRBV9 and TRBJ1-2; 10 bases fit TRBD1. Trimming took 5 bases from V and 8 from J; bases not matched to a gene: 9. The CDR3 extends over 14 amino acids. The germline CDR1 and CDR2 sequences are SGDLS and YYNGEE. The CDR3 region is CASRRPGTGEGYTF. The CDR3, as DNA: TGTGCCAGCAGGAGACCCGGGACAGGGGAGGGCTACACCTTC. Variable domain in full (rest from reference TRBV9 and TRBJ1-2): DSGVTQTPKHLITATGQRVTLRCSPRSGDLSVYWYQQSLDQGLQFLIQYYNGEERAKGNILERFSAQQFPDLHSELNLSSLELGDSALYFCASRRPGTGEGYTFGSGTRLTVV.

This chain uses TRBV4-1 with TRBJ2-6, with 7 bases identical to TRBD1. This CDR3 is built from 17 residues. J was trimmed by 1 base and V by 1 base; bases with no gene match: 4. CDR1 and CDR2 from the germline V gene are MGHRA and YSYEKL. This chain's CDR3 is CASSQGDRASGANVLTF. DNA for the CDR3: TGCGCCAGCAGCCAAGGGGACAGAGCATCTGGGGCCAACGTCCTGACTTTC.

The chain uses TRBV5-4 and TRBJ1-1; D remains ambiguous. Trimming took 0 bases from V and 1 from J, leaving 10 bases between them. Germline V gene lookup returns CDR1 SGHNT and CDR2 YYREEE (reference sequence). This CDR3 is built from 15 residues. Here the CDR3 reads CASSLAEPGNTEAFF. The CDR3 coding sequence is TGTGCCAGCAGCTTGGCTGAACCCGGGAACACTGAAGCTTTCTTT.

V and J are TRBV5-1 and TRBJ2-1; D not resolved. The CDR3 loop spans 12 amino acids. V dropped 3 bases and J dropped 4 bases, with 5 bases sitting between them. Germline V gene sequence: CDR1 SGHRS, CDR2 YFSETQ. The CDR3 DNA sequence: TGCGCCAGCAGCTATTCGTACAATGAGCAGTTCTTC. Translated: CASSYSYNEQFF. Variable domain in full (rest from reference TRBV5-1 and TRBJ2-1): KAGVTQTPRYLIKTRGQQVTLSCSPISGHRSVSWYQQTPGQGLQFLFEYFSETQRNKGNFPGRFSGRQFSNSRSEMNVSTLELGDSALYLCASSYSYNEQFFGPGTRLTVL.

This clone was detected only a few times. The V call is TRBV5-1, the J call TRBJ2-7; 13 bases agree with TRBD2. This CDR3 region has 15 residues. J lost 6 bases, V lost 3 bases, and 6 bases had no gene match. The germline V gene has CDR1 SGHRS and CDR2 YFSETQ. CDR3: CASSYGLAGASEQYF. The CDR3 DNA follows: TGCGCCAGCAGCTATGGACTAGCGGGAGCATCCGAGCAGTACTTC.